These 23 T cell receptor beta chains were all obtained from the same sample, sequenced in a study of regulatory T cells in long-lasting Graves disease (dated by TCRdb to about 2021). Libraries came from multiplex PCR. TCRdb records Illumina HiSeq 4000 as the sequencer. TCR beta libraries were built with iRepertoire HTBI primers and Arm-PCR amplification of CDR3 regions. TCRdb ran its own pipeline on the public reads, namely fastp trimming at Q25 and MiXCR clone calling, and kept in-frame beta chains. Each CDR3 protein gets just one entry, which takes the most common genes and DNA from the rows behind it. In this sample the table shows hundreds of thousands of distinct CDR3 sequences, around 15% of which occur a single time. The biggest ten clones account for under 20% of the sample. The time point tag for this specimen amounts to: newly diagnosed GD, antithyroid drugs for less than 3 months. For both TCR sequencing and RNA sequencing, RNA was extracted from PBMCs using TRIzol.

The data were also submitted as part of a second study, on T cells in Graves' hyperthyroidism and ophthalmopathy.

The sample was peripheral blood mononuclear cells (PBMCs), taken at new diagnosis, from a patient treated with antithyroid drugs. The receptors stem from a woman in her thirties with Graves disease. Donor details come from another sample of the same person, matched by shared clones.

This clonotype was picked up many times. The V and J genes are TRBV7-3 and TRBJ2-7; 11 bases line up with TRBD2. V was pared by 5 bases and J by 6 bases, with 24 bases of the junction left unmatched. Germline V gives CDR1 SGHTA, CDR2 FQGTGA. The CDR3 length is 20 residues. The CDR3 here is CASSTRLTSGISSPLGEQYF. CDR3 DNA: TGTGCCAGCAGCACACGACTGACTAGCGGGATATCATCCCCGTTGGGCGAGCAGTACTTC.

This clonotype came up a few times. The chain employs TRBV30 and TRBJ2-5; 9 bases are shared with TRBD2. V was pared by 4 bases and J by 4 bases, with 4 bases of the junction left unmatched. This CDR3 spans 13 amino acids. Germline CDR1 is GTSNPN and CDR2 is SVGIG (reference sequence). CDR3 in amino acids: CAWTGGRGETQYF. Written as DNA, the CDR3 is TGTGCCTGGACTGGCGGGAGGGGAGAGACCCAGTACTTC.

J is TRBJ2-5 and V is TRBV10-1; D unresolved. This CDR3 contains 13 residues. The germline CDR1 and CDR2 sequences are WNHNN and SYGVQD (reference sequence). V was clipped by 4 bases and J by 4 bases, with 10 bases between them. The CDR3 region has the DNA TGCGCCAGCAGTGGGTCCTATCGAGAGACCCAGTACTTC. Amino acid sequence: CASSGSYRETQYF.

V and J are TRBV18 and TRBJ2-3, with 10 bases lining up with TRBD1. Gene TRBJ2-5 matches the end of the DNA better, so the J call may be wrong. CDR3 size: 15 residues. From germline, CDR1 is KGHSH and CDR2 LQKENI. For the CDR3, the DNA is TGTGCCAGCTCACCAGGACAGGGGGTTTTAGAGACCCAGTACTTC. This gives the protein CASSPGQGVLETQYF.

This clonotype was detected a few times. The CDR3 loop reads CASSPSQSLYEQYF. The CDR3 bases are TGTGCCAGCAGTCCAAGTCAGTCGCTTTACGAGCAGTACTTC. This chain joins TRBV2 and TRBJ2-7; no definite D call. The CDR3 covers 14 residues. V lost 5 bases and J 4 bases, leaving 15 bases between the germline ends. Germline assignment: CDR1 SNHLY and CDR2 FYNNEI.

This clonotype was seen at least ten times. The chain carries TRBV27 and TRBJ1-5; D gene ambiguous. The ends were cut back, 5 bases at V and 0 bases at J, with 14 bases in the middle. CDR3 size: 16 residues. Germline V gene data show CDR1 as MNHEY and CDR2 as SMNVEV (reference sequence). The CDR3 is CASSPGSRNSNQPQHF. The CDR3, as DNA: TGTGCCAGCAGTCCGGGATCAAGGAATAGCAATCAGCCCCAGCATTTT.

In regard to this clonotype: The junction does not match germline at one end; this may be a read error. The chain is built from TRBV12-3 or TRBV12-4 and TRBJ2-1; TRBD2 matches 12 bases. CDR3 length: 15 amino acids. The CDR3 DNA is TGTGCCAGCAGTCTAGCGGGAGGGCCCGCGAATGAGCAGTTCTTC. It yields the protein CASSLAGGPANEQFF.

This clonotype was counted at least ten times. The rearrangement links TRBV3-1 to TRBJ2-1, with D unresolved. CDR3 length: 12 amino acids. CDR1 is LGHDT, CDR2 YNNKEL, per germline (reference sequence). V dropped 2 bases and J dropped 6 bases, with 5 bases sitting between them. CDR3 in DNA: TGTGCCAGCAGCCAACGAGCCAATGAGCAGTTCTTC. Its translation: CASSQRANEQFF.

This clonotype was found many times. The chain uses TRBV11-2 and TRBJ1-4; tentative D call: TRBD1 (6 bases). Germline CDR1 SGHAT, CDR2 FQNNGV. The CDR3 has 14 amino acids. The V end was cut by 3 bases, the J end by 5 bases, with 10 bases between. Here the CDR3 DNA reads TGTGCCAGCAGCTTGGCAGGGGTCAATGAAAAACTGTTTTTT. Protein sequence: CASSLAGVNEKLFF.

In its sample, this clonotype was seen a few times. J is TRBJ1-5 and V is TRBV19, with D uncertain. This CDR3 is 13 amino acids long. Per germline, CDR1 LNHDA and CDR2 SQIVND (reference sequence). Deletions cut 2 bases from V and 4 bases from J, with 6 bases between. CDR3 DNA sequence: TGTGCCAGTAGTATAAGCGCGAATCAGCCCCAGCATTTT. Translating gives CASSISANQPQHF.

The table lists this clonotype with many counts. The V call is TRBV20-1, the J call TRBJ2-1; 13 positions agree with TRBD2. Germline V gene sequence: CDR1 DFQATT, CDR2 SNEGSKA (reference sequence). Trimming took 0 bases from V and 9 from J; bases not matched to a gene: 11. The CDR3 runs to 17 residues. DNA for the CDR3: TGCAGTGCTAGAGATGGTAGGACTAGCGGGAGATCGGGTGAGCAGTTCTTC. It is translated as CSARDGRTSGRSGEQFF.

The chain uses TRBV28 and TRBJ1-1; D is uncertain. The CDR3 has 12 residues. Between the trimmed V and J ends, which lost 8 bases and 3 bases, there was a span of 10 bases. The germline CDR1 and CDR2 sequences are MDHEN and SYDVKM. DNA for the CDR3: TGTGCCAGCTCTCTATCAGACACTGAAGCTTTCTTT. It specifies CASSLSDTEAFF.

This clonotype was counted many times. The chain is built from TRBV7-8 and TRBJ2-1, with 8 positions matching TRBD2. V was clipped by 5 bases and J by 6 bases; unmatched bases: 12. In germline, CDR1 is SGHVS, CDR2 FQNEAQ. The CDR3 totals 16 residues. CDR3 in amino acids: CASSPSSAGVGNEQFF. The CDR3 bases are TGTGCCAGCAGCCCCTCCTCAGCGGGAGTAGGCAATGAGCAGTTCTTC. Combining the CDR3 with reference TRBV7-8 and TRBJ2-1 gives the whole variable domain GAGVSQSPRYKVAKRGQDVALRCDPISGHVSLFWYQQALGQGPEFLTYFQNEAQLDKSGLPSDRFFAERPEGSVSTLKIQRTQQEDSAVYLCASSPSSAGVGNEQFFGPGTRLTVL.

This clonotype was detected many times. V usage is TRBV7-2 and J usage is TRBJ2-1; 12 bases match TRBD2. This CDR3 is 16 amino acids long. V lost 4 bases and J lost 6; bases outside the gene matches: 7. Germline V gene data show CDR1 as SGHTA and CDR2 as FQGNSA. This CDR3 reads CASSWRLAGVGNEQFF. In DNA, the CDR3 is TGTGCCAGCAGCTGGCGACTAGCGGGAGTCGGCAATGAGCAGTTCTTC.

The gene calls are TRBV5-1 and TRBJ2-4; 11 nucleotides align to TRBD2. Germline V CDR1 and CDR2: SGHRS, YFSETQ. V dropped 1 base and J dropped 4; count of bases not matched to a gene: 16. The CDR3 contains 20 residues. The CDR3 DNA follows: TGCGCCAGCAGCTTGCCAGCCGCCAGCCTAGCGGGAGGAGGGAAAAACATTCAGTACTTC. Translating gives CASSLPAASLAGGGKNIQYF.

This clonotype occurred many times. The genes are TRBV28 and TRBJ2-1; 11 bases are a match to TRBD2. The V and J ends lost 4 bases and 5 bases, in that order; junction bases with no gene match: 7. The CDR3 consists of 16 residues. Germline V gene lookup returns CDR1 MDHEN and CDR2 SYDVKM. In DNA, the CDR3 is TGTGCCAGCAGTTCGGGTAGCGGGAGGGCCCACAATGAGCAGTTCTTC. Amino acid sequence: CASSSGSGRAHNEQFF.

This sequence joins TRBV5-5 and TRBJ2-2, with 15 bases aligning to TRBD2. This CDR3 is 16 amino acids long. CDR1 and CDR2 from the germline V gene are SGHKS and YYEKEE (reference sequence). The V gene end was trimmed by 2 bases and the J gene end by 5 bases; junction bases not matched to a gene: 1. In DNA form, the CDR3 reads TGTGCCAGCAGCTTCGGGACTAGCGGGAGGACCGGGGAGCTGTTTTTT. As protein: CASSFGTSGRTGELFF. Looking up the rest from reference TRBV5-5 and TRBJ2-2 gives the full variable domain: DAGVTQSPTHLIKTRGQQVTLRCSPISGHKSVSWYQQVLGQGPQFIFQYYEKEERGRGNFPDRFSARQFPNYSSELNVNALLLGDSALYLCASSFGTSGRTGELFFGEGSRLTVL.

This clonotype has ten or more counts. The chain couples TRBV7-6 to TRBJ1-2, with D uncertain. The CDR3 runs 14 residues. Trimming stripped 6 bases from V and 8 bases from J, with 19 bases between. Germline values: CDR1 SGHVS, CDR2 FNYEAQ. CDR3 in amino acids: CASRPLGGRVGYTF. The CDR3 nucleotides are TGTGCCAGCAGGCCCCTGGGAGGGAGGGTAGGCTACACCTTC.

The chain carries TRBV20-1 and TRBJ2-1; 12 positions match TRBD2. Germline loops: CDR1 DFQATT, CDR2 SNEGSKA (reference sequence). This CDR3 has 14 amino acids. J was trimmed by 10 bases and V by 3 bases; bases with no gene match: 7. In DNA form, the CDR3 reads TGCAGTGCTAGTCCTAGCGGGAGGGCCGGGGAGCAGTTCTTC. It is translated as CSASPSGRAGEQFF.

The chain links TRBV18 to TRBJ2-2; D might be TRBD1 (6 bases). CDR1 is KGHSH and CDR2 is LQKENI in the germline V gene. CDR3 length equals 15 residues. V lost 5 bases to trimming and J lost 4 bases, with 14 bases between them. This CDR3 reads CASSELDSRTGELFF. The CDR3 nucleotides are TGTGCCAGCTCAGAACTGGACAGCCGCACCGGGGAGCTGTTTTTT.

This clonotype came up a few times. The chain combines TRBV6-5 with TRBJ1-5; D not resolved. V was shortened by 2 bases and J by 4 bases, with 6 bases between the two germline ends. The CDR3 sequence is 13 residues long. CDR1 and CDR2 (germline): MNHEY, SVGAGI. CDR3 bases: TGTGCCAGCAGTTACAGTTGGAATCAGCCCCAGCATTTT. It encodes CASSYSWNQPQHF.

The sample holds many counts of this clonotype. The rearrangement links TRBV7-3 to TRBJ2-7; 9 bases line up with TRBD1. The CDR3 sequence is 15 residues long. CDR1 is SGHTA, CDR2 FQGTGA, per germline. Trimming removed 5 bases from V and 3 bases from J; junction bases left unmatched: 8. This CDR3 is CASSQTGTGNYEQYF. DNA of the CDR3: TGTGCCAGCAGCCAAACGGGGACAGGGAACTACGAGCAGTACTTC.

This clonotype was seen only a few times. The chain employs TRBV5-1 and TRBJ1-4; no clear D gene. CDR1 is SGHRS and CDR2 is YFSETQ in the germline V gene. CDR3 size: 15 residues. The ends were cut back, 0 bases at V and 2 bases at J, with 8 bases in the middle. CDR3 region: CASSLALGTNEKLFF. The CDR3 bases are TGCGCCAGCAGCTTGGCCCTCGGTACTAATGAAAAACTGTTTTTT.